This T cell receptor beta chain originates from a study of CXCR3-negative and CXCR3-positive naive CD8 T cells. Findings of the study overall: CXCR3-positive naive cells had more hydrophobic TRB CDR3s than CXCR3-negative naive cells. Most assays used freshly isolated PBMCs, as cryopreservation partially reduced CXCR3.

The sorter processed each CD8+ T cell subset in triplicate at 250,000 to 300,000 cells apiece. Identification of naive CD8+ T cells rested on CD45RO-CCR7+CD27+CD95- status. CDR1 and CDR2 (germline): SEHNR, FQNEAQ (reference sequence). The CDR3 runs 13 residues. Each TRB cDNA library was prepared by 5' RACE (with UMI labels). TCRdb reanalyzed the 5' RACE reads, giving one entry per CDR3 protein sequence and no DNA. The sample shows roughly 130,000 distinct CDR3 sequences, and roughly 0.6% sits with its ten largest clones. Note on this clonotype: Its antigen is not known.

The origin of this receptor is a human donor in good health. Some clones in this sample may be carry-over from other donors' samples. This rearrangement joins TRBV7-9 to TRBJ2-7; without DNA, the TCRdb call of TRBD2 cannot be checked. The sequenced sample consisted of naive CXCR3+ CD8+ T cells from blood. The subset was: CD45RO-CCR7+CD27+CD95- naive CD8+ T cells expressing CXCR3 (TNR3+). The CDR3 is CASSPDAGYEQYF.